Below, 6 T cell receptor beta chains from the same sample are listed, as sequenced in a study of patients and donors after allogeneic stem cell transplantation. TCRdb redid the calling of the RT-PCR reads with MiXCR, one entry per CDR3 protein. Of around 150,000 distinct CDR3 sequences listed, approximately 35% were seen once; the top ten hold around 50%. Source material: blood, either unsorted or a sorted T cell fraction (not recorded which). The receptors come from a human donor who was either an allogeneic HSCT recipient or a stem cell or donor lymphocyte infusion donor (not recorded which). It is not recorded whose cells these are; they may come from a transplant donor.

The CDR3: CASSVSAGGTEAFF. In DNA, the CDR3 is TGTGCCAGCAGTGTGAGCGCAGGGGGGACTGAAGCTTTCTTT. The chain combines TRBV25-1 with TRBJ1-1; 7 bases map to TRBD1. This CDR3 is 14 amino acids long. Trimming took 4 bases from V and 5 from J; bases not matched to a gene: 7. Germline V CDR1 and CDR2: MGHDK, SYGVNS.

Only a few counts were recorded for this clonotype. This chain joins TRBV9 and TRBJ2-2, with a possible D match to TRBD2 (6 bases). The CDR3 runs to 13 residues. Germline CDR1 and CDR2: SGDLS and YYNGEE. DNA for the CDR3: TGTGTGGCGGGGCCTTCCACGGCCGGGGAGCTGTTTTTT. Translating gives CVAGPSTAGELFF.

The chain couples TRBV10-3 to TRBJ2-7, with TRBD1 as a possible D gene (5 bases). Trimming pared 2 bases from V and 5 bases from J, leaving 10 bases between. The V gene's germline CDR1 is ENHRY and CDR2 SYGVKD. This CDR3 is built from 13 residues. CDR3 loop: CAISEIGRDEQYF. The CDR3 bases are TGTGCCATCAGTGAGATTGGCAGGGACGAGCAGTACTTC.

This clonotype was seen only a few times. This rearrangement joins TRBV29-1 to TRBJ2-7; unclear D gene. The CDR3 is 13 amino acids. Trimming left V 4 bases short and J 7 bases short, with 17 bases between. Germline assignment: CDR1 SQVTM and CDR2 ANQGSEA. CDR3 nucleotides: TGCAGCGTTGTTTCCCCAGTCGCGAGTGAGCAGTACTTC. Amino acid sequence: CSVVSPVASEQYF.

This clonotype was counted a few times. V gene TRBV20-1 combines with J gene TRBJ2-3; TRBD2 matches 13 bases. CDR3 length: 14 residues. Per germline, CDR1 DFQATT and CDR2 SNEGSKA (reference sequence). CDR3 sequence (DNA): TGCAGCGTGACTAGCGGGGGGACGGCGGATACGCAGTATTTT. This translates into CSVTSGGTADTQYF.

This CDR3 is CATGTENSNQPQHF. The DNA for the CDR3 is TGTGCCACCGGGACGGAAAATAGCAATCAGCCCCAGCATTTT. V is TRBV15 and J is TRBJ1-5, with D possibly matching TRBD1 (5 bases). The V end lost 8 bases, the J end lost 0 bases, and 11 bases lay between the germline ends. This CDR3 comprises 14 residues. Germline V gene sequence: CDR1 LNHNV, CDR2 YYDKDF (reference sequence).